The rows below give T cell receptor beta chains drawn from one sample of a study of blood T cell repertoires in COVID-19. TCRdb keeps only in-frame clones here, not all; method: immunoSEQ multiplex PCR. The data contain around 440,000 clones, around 89% of them singletons. Sequencing was carried out using peripheral blood. The receptors were sampled from a woman aged 50 to 60 with COVID-19, enrolled during active disease. Both conserved end residues are part of each CDR3. The order of the fields is clone size, V gene, D gene, J gene, CDR3 protein, CDR3 DNA. The D gene is left open where the match is weak. Size is omitted from some rows. Given values are once, few, many or a class for expanded clones.

clone size: once; V gene: TRBV30; D gene: TRBD1; J gene: TRBJ1-6; CDR3 protein: CAWRTGVSPLHF; CDR3 DNA: TGTGCCTGGAGGACAGGGGTTTCACCCCTCCACTTT
clone size: -; V gene: TRBV7-9; D gene: -; J gene: TRBJ2-7; CDR3 protein: CASSSGPYEQYF; CDR3 DNA: TGTGCCAGCAGCTCCGGTCCCTACGAGCAGTACTTC
clone size: -; V gene: TRBV3-1/TRBV3-2; D gene: TRBD2; J gene: TRBJ2-7; CDR3 protein: CASSPLAGAVGGNEQYF; CDR3 DNA: TGTGCCAGCAGCCCTTTAGCGGGGGCGGTTGGGGGCAACGAGCAGTACTTC
clone size: -; V gene: TRBV6-6; D gene: -; J gene: TRBJ1-1; CDR3 protein: CASRNAVTEAFF; CDR3 DNA: TGTGCCAGCAGGAACGCGGTTACTGAAGCTTTCTTT
clone size: once; V gene: TRBV5-1; D gene: -; J gene: TRBJ1-2; CDR3 protein: CASSLVSGFYGYTF; CDR3 DNA: TGCGCCAGCAGCTTAGTATCAGGGTTCTATGGCTACACCTTC
clone size: -; V gene: TRBV7-2; D gene: TRBD1; J gene: TRBJ2-1; CDR3 protein: CASSPRGQTYNEQFF; CDR3 DNA: TGTGCCAGCAGCCCACGGGGACAGACCTACAATGAGCAGTTCTTC
clone size: -; V gene: TRBV5-6; D gene: TRBD1; J gene: TRBJ2-7; CDR3 protein: CASSTGASYEQYF; CDR3 DNA: TGTGCCAGCAGCACAGGGGCCTCCTACGAGCAGTACTTC
clone size: -; V gene: TRBV2; D gene: -; J gene: TRBJ2-1; CDR3 protein: CASTKGEDNEQFF; CDR3 DNA: TGTGCCAGCACGAAGGGAGAAGACAATGAGCAGTTCTTC
clone size: -; V gene: TRBV7-3; D gene: -; J gene: TRBJ2-1; CDR3 protein: CASSLGAGAGNEQFF; CDR3 DNA: TGTGCCAGCAGCTTAGGGGCGGGGGCAGGAAATGAGCAGTTCTTC
clone size: -; V gene: TRBV9; D gene: TRBD1; J gene: TRBJ1-2; CDR3 protein: CASSPSGTGLAGYTF; CDR3 DNA: TGTGCCAGCAGCCCAAGTGGGACAGGGCTCGCTGGCTACACCTTC
clone size: -; V gene: TRBV24-1; D gene: -; J gene: TRBJ2-7; CDR3 protein: CATASGSPYEQYF; CDR3 DNA: TGTGCCACTGCATCAGGGTCCCCCTACGAGCAGTACTTC
clone size: -; V gene: TRBV19; D gene: TRBD1; J gene: TRBJ1-5; CDR3 protein: CASSVRDLGQGDQPQHF; CDR3 DNA: TGTGCCAGTAGTGTCAGAGACCTCGGACAGGGCGATCAGCCCCAGCATTTT
clone size: once; V gene: TRBV5-6; D gene: TRBD1; J gene: TRBJ2-7; CDR3 protein: CASSWDRTYEQYF; CDR3 DNA: TGTGCCAGCAGCTGGGACAGGACCTACGAGCAGTACTTC
clone size: few; V gene: TRBV30; D gene: -; J gene: TRBJ1-6; CDR3 protein: CAWSRGTLDSPLHF; CDR3 DNA: TGTGCCTGGAGTAGGGGGACATTAGATTCACCCCTCCACTTT
clone size: -; V gene: TRBV7-8; D gene: -; J gene: TRBJ1-1; CDR3 protein: CASSLGPGRKRAEAFF; CDR3 DNA: TGTGCCAGCAGCTTAGGGCCCGGCAGGAAGAGGGCTGAAGCTTTCTTT
clone size: -; V gene: TRBV6-5; D gene: -; J gene: TRBJ1-5; CDR3 protein: CASRRTYSSQPQHF; CDR3 DNA: TGTGCCAGCAGACGGACTTACAGCAGCCAGCCCCAGCATTTT
clone size: -; V gene: TRBV7-2; D gene: TRBD2; J gene: TRBJ2-7; CDR3 protein: CASSFLAGSLGQYF; CDR3 DNA: TGTGCCAGCAGCTTCCTAGCGGGGAGTCTCGGGCAGTACTTC
clone size: -; V gene: TRBV21-1; D gene: -; J gene: TRBJ1-2; CDR3 protein: CASSKPIYGYTF; CDR3 DNA: TGTGCCAGCAGCAAACCAATCTATGGCTACACCTTC
clone size: once; V gene: TRBV10-3; D gene: -; J gene: TRBJ1-5; CDR3 protein: CAIYTAGCNQPQHF; CDR3 DNA: TGTGCCATCTATACGGCAGGGTGTAATCAGCCCCAGCATTTT
clone size: -; V gene: TRBV2; D gene: TRBD1; J gene: TRBJ2-5; CDR3 protein: CASSDATGGGETQYF; CDR3 DNA: TGTGCCAGCAGTGACGCGACAGGGGGGGGAGAGACCCAGTACTTC
clone size: -; V gene: TRBV9; D gene: TRBD1; J gene: TRBJ2-2; CDR3 protein: CASSARDSEYTGELFF; CDR3 DNA: TGTGCCAGCAGCGCCCGGGACAGCGAGTACACCGGGGAGCTGTTTTTT
clone size: -; V gene: TRBV6-4; D gene: TRBD2; J gene: TRBJ2-1; CDR3 protein: CASSEETSGAQFF; CDR3 DNA: TGTGCCAGCAGTGAGGAGACTAGCGGGGCCCAGTTCTTC
clone size: -; V gene: TRBV4-1; D gene: -; J gene: TRBJ1-2; CDR3 protein: CASSRRQEPGGYTF; CDR3 DNA: TGCGCCAGCAGCCGTCGACAGGAGCCGGGGGGCTACACCTTC
clone size: few; V gene: TRBV15; D gene: -; J gene: TRBJ1-2; CDR3 protein: CATSMGSYYGYTF; CDR3 DNA: TGTGCCACCAGCATGGGCAGCTACTATGGCTACACCTTC
clone size: -; V gene: TRBV12-3/TRBV12-4; D gene: -; J gene: TRBJ1-1; CDR3 protein: CASSLGGNAEAFF; CDR3 DNA: TGTGCCAGCAGTTTAGGAGGGAATGCTGAAGCTTTCTTT
clone size: -; V gene: TRBV29-1; D gene: -; J gene: TRBJ2-3; CDR3 protein: CSAPGGRGAPLSTDTQYF; CDR3 DNA: TGCAGCGCCCCGGGGGGCCGGGGGGCACCCCTAAGCACAGATACGCAGTATTTT
clone size: -; V gene: TRBV10-3; D gene: -; J gene: TRBJ1-2; CDR3 protein: CAISLNLRGGADGYTF; CDR3 DNA: TGTGCCATCAGTCTTAACCTTCGAGGTGGGGCCGATGGCTACACCTTC
clone size: -; V gene: TRBV11-3; D gene: -; J gene: TRBJ2-1; CDR3 protein: CASSLELGGVGGSSYNEQFF; CDR3 DNA: TGTGCCAGCAGCTTGGAGTTGGGTGGCGTCGGGGGAAGCTCCTACAATGAGCAGTTCTTC
clone size: once; V gene: TRBV6-5; D gene: TRBD1; J gene: TRBJ2-3; CDR3 protein: CASRDRGLADTQYF; CDR3 DNA: TGTGCCAGCAGAGACAGGGGGCTTGCAGATACGCAGTATTTT
clone size: -; V gene: TRBV2; D gene: TRBD1; J gene: TRBJ1-1; CDR3 protein: CASEGARNTEAFF; CDR3 DNA: TGTGCCAGCGAGGGGGCTAGGAACACTGAAGCTTTCTTT
clone size: -; V gene: TRBV7-3; D gene: TRBD2; J gene: TRBJ2-1; CDR3 protein: CASSLERGVYNEQFF; CDR3 DNA: TGTGCCAGCAGCCTCGAGCGGGGGGTCTACAATGAGCAGTTCTTC
clone size: -; V gene: TRBV12-3/TRBV12-4; D gene: -; J gene: TRBJ2-2; CDR3 protein: CASSLDSTGELFF; CDR3 DNA: TGTGCCAGCAGTTTAGACTCCACCGGGGAGCTGTTTTTT
clone size: -; V gene: TRBV12-5; D gene: TRBD1; J gene: TRBJ1-1; CDR3 protein: CASSLSRTGVDTEAFF; CDR3 DNA: TGTGCTAGTTCCCTTTCCCGAACAGGGGTTGACACTGAAGCTTTCTTT
clone size: -; V gene: TRBV6-6; D gene: TRBD2; J gene: TRBJ2-3; CDR3 protein: CASRSGLAGRTDTQYF; CDR3 DNA: TGTGCCAGCAGATCGGGACTAGCGGGGCGCACAGATACGCAGTATTTT
clone size: -; V gene: TRBV13; D gene: TRBD1; J gene: TRBJ1-1; CDR3 protein: CASSSGGLNTEAFF; CDR3 DNA: TGTGCCAGCAGCTCAGGGGGCTTGAACACTGAAGCTTTCTTT
clone size: once; V gene: TRBV24-1; D gene: -; J gene: TRBJ2-3; CDR3 protein: CATSDAGSTDTQYF; CDR3 DNA: TGTGCCACCAGTGATGCGGGGAGCACAGATACGCAGTATTTT
clone size: few; V gene: TRBV4-1; D gene: -; J gene: TRBJ1-2; CDR3 protein: CASSHKAEKFSNYGYTF; CDR3 DNA: TGCGCCAGCAGCCACAAGGCGGAAAAGTTCTCTAACTATGGCTACACCTTC
clone size: once; V gene: TRBV27; D gene: -; J gene: TRBJ2-7; CDR3 protein: CASSLRRRGTLSYEQYF; CDR3 DNA: TGTGCCAGCAGTTTGAGGCGACGGGGGACCTTATCCTACGAGCAGTACTTC
clone size: -; V gene: TRBV5-4; D gene: -; J gene: TRBJ1-2; CDR3 protein: CASSLGEAGTLLGDYTF; CDR3 DNA: TGTGCCAGCAGCTTGGGGGAGGCGGGGACCTTACTTGGGGACTACACCTTC
clone size: -; V gene: TRBV28; D gene: -; J gene: TRBJ1-3; CDR3 protein: CASSTGSGNTIYF; CDR3 DNA: TGTGCCAGCAGTACAGGGTCTGGAAACACCATATATTTT
clone size: -; V gene: TRBV5-1; D gene: -; J gene: TRBJ2-2; CDR3 protein: CASSLNPGDVATGELFF; CDR3 DNA: TGCGCCAGCAGCTTGAATCCAGGGGACGTTGCCACCGGGGAGCTGTTTTTT
clone size: -; V gene: TRBV5-1; D gene: -; J gene: TRBJ1-1; CDR3 protein: CASSSSGGDRTEAFF; CDR3 DNA: TGCGCCAGCAGCTCCTCGGGAGGGGACCGGACTGAAGCTTTCTTT
clone size: -; V gene: TRBV9; D gene: -; J gene: TRBJ2-3; CDR3 protein: CASSVARGKDTQYF; CDR3 DNA: TGTGCCAGCAGCGTAGCGCGGGGTAAAGATACGCAGTATTTT
clone size: -; V gene: TRBV10-1; D gene: TRBD1; J gene: TRBJ1-1; CDR3 protein: CASSESSTGAAEAFF; CDR3 DNA: TGCGCCAGCAGTGAGTCTTCCACAGGGGCGGCTGAAGCTTTCTTT
clone size: -; V gene: TRBV27; D gene: -; J gene: TRBJ1-1; CDR3 protein: CASRTDSMNTEAFF; CDR3 DNA: TGTGCCAGCAGGACGGACAGTATGAACACTGAAGCTTTCTTT
clone size: -; V gene: TRBV30; D gene: TRBD1; J gene: TRBJ1-2; CDR3 protein: CAWYRGYGYTF; CDR3 DNA: TGTGCCTGGTACAGGGGCTATGGCTACACCTTC
clone size: -; V gene: TRBV3-1/TRBV3-2; D gene: -; J gene: TRBJ1-1; CDR3 protein: CASSPNGGRGTEAFF; CDR3 DNA: TGTGCCAGCAGCCCTAACGGGGGGAGAGGGACTGAAGCTTTCTTT
clone size: -; V gene: TRBV27; D gene: TRBD2; J gene: TRBJ2-5; CDR3 protein: CASSLAGGPGETQYF; CDR3 DNA: TGTGCCAGCAGTTTAGCGGGGGGGCCTGGAGAGACCCAGTACTTC
clone size: -; V gene: TRBV5-3; D gene: -; J gene: TRBJ2-3; CDR3 protein: CARSQHRDCGQYF; CDR3 DNA: TGTGCCAGAAGCCAGCACCGGGACTGTGGGCAGTATTTT
clone size: -; V gene: TRBV27; D gene: TRBD1; J gene: TRBJ2-7; CDR3 protein: CASSFRQGSATYEQYF; CDR3 DNA: TGTGCCAGCAGTTTCCGACAGGGATCTGCGACCTACGAGCAGTACTTC
clone size: -; V gene: TRBV9; D gene: TRBD2; J gene: TRBJ2-5; CDR3 protein: CASSVGDSGGSETQYF; CDR3 DNA: TGTGCCAGCAGCGTAGGAGATAGCGGGGGGAGTGAGACCCAGTACTTC
clone size: -; V gene: TRBV19; D gene: TRBD1; J gene: TRBJ2-7; CDR3 protein: CASSIRGQGDEQYF; CDR3 DNA: TGTGCCAGTAGTATTAGAGGACAGGGAGACGAGCAGTACTTC
clone size: -; V gene: TRBV3-1/TRBV3-2; D gene: TRBD1; J gene: TRBJ1-4; CDR3 protein: CASSRGGTNEKLFF; CDR3 DNA: TGTGCCAGCAGCCGAGGGGGCACTAATGAAAAACTGTTTTTT
clone size: -; V gene: TRBV11-2; D gene: -; J gene: TRBJ2-7; CDR3 protein: CASSLGGITYEQYF; CDR3 DNA: TGTGCCAGCAGCTTAGGAGGGATTACCTACGAGCAGTACTTC
clone size: few; V gene: TRBV30; D gene: -; J gene: TRBJ1-1; CDR3 protein: CAWSETGIRGAFF; CDR3 DNA: TGTGCCTGGAGTGAAACAGGGATTCGGGGAGCTTTCTTT